This TCR beta chain is from a study of chemoradiotherapy in HPV16-positive cancers. Study as a whole: Candidate HPV-specific T-cell clones and common TCR motifs came from functional assays in a couple of HPV16-positive patients. Whole-study results and caveats: During treatment, candidate HPV-specific clones and E7-related motifs expanded in tumor.

Points on this clone: Its antigen is not known.

This CDR3 has 15 residues. Germline V gene data show CDR1 as SGHVS and CDR2 as FNYEAQ. Trimming took 5 bases from V and 2 from J, leaving 15 bases between them. Assay used: immunoSEQ multiplex PCR; TCRdb lists only in-frame clones, some missing. This table holds about 12,000 clones, approximately 79% found once. Repeated repertoire sampling spanned the course of chemoradiotherapy. This clonotype was sampled from a human donor with HPV-associated anogenital cancer. This sample was obtained from a patient who underwent chemoradiotherapy. The chain employs TRBV7-6 and TRBJ1-1; D may be TRBD1 (6 bases). This CDR3 reads CASSPSGQINTEAFF. For the CDR3, the DNA is TGTGCCAGCAGCCCCTCTGGACAGATTAACACTGAAGCTTTCTTT.